Listed here are 11 T cell receptor beta chains from one sample, sequenced in a study of response to subunit inactivated influenza vaccine. TCRdb redid the calling of the RT-PCR reads with MiXCR, one entry per CDR3 protein. Altogether 540,000 or so distinct CDR3 sequences are present, over 10% being singletons, with the ten largest covering less than 15%. Source: PBMCs from blood, taken roughly 48 days after vaccination. The receptor set was obtained from a man in his fifties or sixties who received an inactivated influenza vaccine.

V usage is TRBV9 and J usage is TRBJ2-4, with TRBD1 identical over 8 bases. V shed 3 bases and J 0 bases; nucleotides not matched to a gene: 2. The CDR3 is 15 residues long. Looked up from germline, CDR1 is SGDLS and CDR2 is YYNGEE. CDR3 DNA: TGTGCCAGCAGCGCCGGACAGGGAGCCAAAAACATTCAGTACTTC. Protein product: CASSAGQGAKNIQYF.

This clonotype showed up many times. The chain has TRBV15 and TRBJ2-7; D is unclear. The CDR3 totals 15 residues. Germline V gene sequence: CDR1 LNHNV, CDR2 YYDKDF (reference sequence). The V gene lost 0 bases and the J gene lost 0 bases, with 9 bases spanning the gap. The CDR3 region has the DNA TGTGCCACCAGCAGAGATATTAGGGTCTCCTACGAGCAGTACTTC. Its translation: CATSRDIRVSYEQYF.

This clonotype showed up just a few times. The J gene is TRBJ2-2, the V gene TRBV7-3, with 7 bases matching TRBD2. The germline V gene has CDR1 SGHTA and CDR2 FQGTGA. CDR3 length: 18 amino acids. The V gene end was trimmed by 0 bases and the J gene end by 5 bases; junction bases not matched to a gene: 12. The CDR3 nucleotides read TGTGCCAGCAGCTTAACCCCCCCGGGGGGAGGCGGGACCGGGGAGCTGTTTTTT. It translates to CASSLTPPGGGGTGELFF.

This clonotype was detected many times. The genes are TRBV6-5 and TRBJ1-2; possibly TRBD1 for D (5 bases). This CDR3 contains 14 residues. Germline V gene lookup returns CDR1 MNHEY and CDR2 SVGAGI. The V gene lost 0 bases and the J gene lost 4 bases, with 9 bases spanning the gap. DNA of the CDR3: TGTGCCAGCAGTTACTCGGGGCAGTCCTATGGCTACACCTTC. Its protein product is CASSYSGQSYGYTF.

This clonotype was recorded only once. This chain connects TRBV10-3 to TRBJ2-2, with D possibly TRBD2 on 5 matching bases. Germline CDR1 and CDR2: ENHRY and SYGVKD. This CDR3 has 14 residues. The germline V and J ends were trimmed by 3 bases and 6 bases, with 11 bases remaining between them. The CDR3 sequence: CAISDLLEAGELFF. Here the CDR3 DNA reads TGTGCCATCAGTGATCTCTTGGAGGCCGGGGAGCTGTTTTTT.

The gene calls are TRBV6-6 and TRBJ2-7; the D gene is possibly TRBD1 (5 bases). Trimming removed 4 bases at V and 7 bases at J, with 11 bases between. In germline, CDR1 is MNHNY, CDR2 SVGAGI (reference sequence). This CDR3 is built from 12 residues. This chain's CDR3 is CASSSAGREQYF. In DNA form, the CDR3 reads TGTGCCAGCAGTTCGGCAGGGCGTGAGCAGTACTTC.

The J gene is TRBJ1-4, the V gene TRBV11-2, with D unresolved. Germline V gene lookup returns CDR1 SGHAT and CDR2 FQNNGV. Trimming shortened V by 5 bases and J by 8 bases, and 9 bases separated the two germline ends. This CDR3 comprises 12 residues. The CDR3: CASSRPGEKLFF. The CDR3 nucleotides are TGTGCCAGCAGCCGCCCGGGAGAAAAACTGTTTTTT.

In this sample, this clonotype turned up many times. The V call is TRBV11-2, the J call TRBJ2-2; either TRBD1 or TRBD2 may supply D (5 bases each). Trimming shortened V by 2 bases and J by 5 bases, and 9 bases separated the two germline ends. From germline, CDR1 is SGHAT and CDR2 FQNNGV. The CDR3 consists of 14 residues. The CDR3 DNA follows: TGTGCCAGCAGCTTATATGGGACGACCGGGGAGCTGTTTTTT. Translated, it gives CASSLYGTTGELFF.

This clonotype occurred once. The chain is built from TRBV6-8 and TRBJ2-1; 7 nucleotides agree with TRBD1. The CDR3 is 12 amino acids. J lost 15 bases, V lost 0 bases, and 5 bases had no gene match. In germline, CDR1 is MNHGY, CDR2 SAAAGT. This CDR3 is CASSYSDRVRFF. The CDR3, as DNA: TGTGCCAGCAGTTACTCTGACAGGGTTCGGTTCTTC.

About this clonotype itself: The junction differs from germline at one of its ends, possibly a read error. V and J are TRBV10-3 and TRBJ1-2; 8 nucleotides match TRBD1. The germline V gene has CDR1 ENHRY and CDR2 SYGVKD. The CDR3 loop spans 14 amino acids. The CDR3 protein is CAIRELTGVGGYTF. The CDR3 DNA sequence: TGTGCCATCAGGGAGTTGACAGGGGTCGGTGGCTACACCTTC.

Only a few counts were recorded for this clonotype. The chain is built from TRBV24-1 and TRBJ2-1, with TRBD2 matching over 12 bases. The trim removed 3 bases at V and 7 bases at J, leaving 3 bases unmatched. Germline values: CDR1 KGHDR, CDR2 SFDVKD. The CDR3 spans 15 residues. CDR3 in amino acids: CATSDLGLAGNEQFF. CDR3 nucleotides: TGTGCCACCAGTGATCTGGGACTAGCGGGTAATGAGCAGTTCTTC.